This T cell receptor (beta chain) was captured by sequencing in a study of T cell repertoires in cytomegalovirus infection. For the study at large: As its CMV epitopes, the study selected recently identified HLA-C-restricted and well-studied HLA-B-restricted targets. It was the public TCR beta signatures that indicated both CMV infection and matching HLA type.

Trimming took off 3 bases at V and 0 bases at J, with 18 bases between the two ends. CDR1 DFQATT and CDR2 SNEGSKA come from the germline V gene (reference sequence). The CDR3 runs 17 residues. Study results and limitations: In two of eight donors, the top clonotype was HLA-C-restricted CMV-specific.

Notes on this clonotype: Its antigen is undetermined.

TCRdb recomputed calls from the reads with MiXCR, one row per CDR3 protein. This table holds some 700,000 distinct CDR3 sequences, around 32% found once. The source material was cultured PBMCs, sampled from culture after CMV antigen stimulation. The receptor was isolated from a human donor in good health (CMV status not recorded). Some clones in this sample may be carry-over from other donors' samples. The chain carries TRBV20-1 and TRBJ1-5; the D gene is possibly TRBD1 (6 bases). CDR3 bases: TGCAGTGCTAGCCCCAGACAGGACCGAGATAGCAATCAGCCCCAGCATTTT. This codes for CSASPRQDRDSNQPQHF.